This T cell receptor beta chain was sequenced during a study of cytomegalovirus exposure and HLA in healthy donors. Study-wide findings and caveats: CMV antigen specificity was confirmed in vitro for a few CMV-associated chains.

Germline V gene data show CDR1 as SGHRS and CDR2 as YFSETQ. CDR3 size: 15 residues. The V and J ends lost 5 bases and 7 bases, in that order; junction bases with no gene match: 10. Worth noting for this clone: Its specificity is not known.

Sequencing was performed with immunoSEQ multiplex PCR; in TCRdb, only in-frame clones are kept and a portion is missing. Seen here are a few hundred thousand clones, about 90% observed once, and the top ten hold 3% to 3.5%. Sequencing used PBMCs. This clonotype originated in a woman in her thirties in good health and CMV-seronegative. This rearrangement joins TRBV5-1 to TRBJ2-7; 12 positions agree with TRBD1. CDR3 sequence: CASREPGQGAREQYF. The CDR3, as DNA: TGCGCCAGCAGGGAACCGGGACAGGGGGCAAGAGAGCAGTACTTC.